A single sample gave rise to the 20 T cell receptor beta chains below, sequenced in a study of regulatory T cells in long-lasting Graves disease. The time point is: newly diagnosed GD, antithyroid drugs for less than 3 months. PBMC RNA served as the TCR library source. Arm-PCR with iRepertoire HTBI primers amplified the CDR3 regions for these TCR beta libraries. One entry per CDR3 protein, called by TCRdb with MiXCR from the multiplex PCR reads. The repertoire holds roughly 420,000 distinct CDR3 sequences, with 15% to 20% as singletons. The data were also submitted as part of a second study, on T cells in Graves' hyperthyroidism and ophthalmopathy.

This specimen consisted of peripheral blood mononuclear cells (PBMCs), obtained at new diagnosis, from a patient treated with antithyroid drugs. These receptors were collected from a woman younger than 30 with Graves disease.

This clonotype appeared many times. V is TRBV5-1 and J is TRBJ2-1; 8 positions agree with TRBD2. CDR1 SGHRS and CDR2 YFSETQ come from the germline V gene. This CDR3 region has 14 residues. The V and J ends lost 1 base and 8 bases, in that order; junction bases with no gene match: 5. The CDR3 is CASSLSGSLDEQFF. The CDR3 DNA sequence: TGCGCCAGCAGCTTGAGCGGGAGTCTCGATGAGCAGTTCTTC. The full variable domain, its missing parts supplied by reference TRBV5-1 and TRBJ2-1, is KAGVTQTPRYLIKTRGQQVTLSCSPISGHRSVSWYQQTPGQGLQFLFEYFSETQRNKGNFPGRFSGRQFSNSRSEMNVSTLELGDSALYLCASSLSGSLDEQFFGPGTRLTVL.

A few counts support this clonotype. J is TRBJ2-7 and V is TRBV15, with 11 bases lining up with TRBD2. CDR1 is LNHNV and CDR2 is YYDKDF in the germline V gene (reference sequence). The CDR3 runs to 16 residues. The junction had 9 bases not matched to a gene; V was cut back by 3 bases and J by 5 bases. The CDR3 spells CATSSALAGEVHEQYF. CDR3 bases: TGTGCCACCAGCAGCGCACTAGCGGGAGAGGTCCACGAGCAGTACTTC.

The chain combines TRBV5-1 with TRBJ2-1; possibly TRBD2 for D (6 bases). V lost 2 bases, J lost 7 bases, and 19 bases lay in between. CDR3 length: 16 residues. CDR1 is SGHRS and CDR2 is YFSETQ in the germline V gene. CDR3 sequence (DNA): TGCGCCAGCAGCTTTTTGGGGGGAGAGGTTCTGAATGAGCAGTTCTTC. The encoded protein is CASSFLGGEVLNEQFF.

The chain combines TRBV4-1 with TRBJ1-1, with a tentative D call TRBD1 (6 bases). The CDR3 is 14 residues long. V was shortened by 3 bases and J by 5 bases, with 13 bases between the two germline ends. CDR1 is MGHRA, CDR2 YSYEKL, per germline. The CDR3 protein is CASSHGKGGTEAFF. The CDR3 bases are TGCGCCAGCAGCCACGGGAAGGGGGGAACTGAAGCTTTCTTT.

Ten or more counts support this clonotype. The chain couples TRBV20-1 to TRBJ2-1; D is perhaps TRBD2 (7 bases). CDR1 is DFQATT, CDR2 SNEGSKA, per germline (reference sequence). V lost 3 bases, J lost 8 bases, and 20 bases lay in between. The CDR3 has 15 residues. CDR3 region: CSASEASGWGHEQFF. In nucleotides, the CDR3 is TGCAGTGCTAGTGAAGCTAGCGGTTGGGGGCATGAGCAGTTCTTC.

On this clonotype itself: This may stem from a read error, because a much larger clone lies one nucleotide away. The J gene is TRBJ2-1, the V gene TRBV3-1, with TRBD2 matching 12 bases. Germline CDR1 reads LGHDT; CDR2 reads YNNKEL (reference sequence). The ends lost 2 bases at V and 7 bases at J; junction bases unmatched: 9. The CDR3 consists of 17 residues. The CDR3 protein is CASSQTSGRIAGNEQFF. In DNA, the CDR3 is TGTGCCAGCAGCCAAACTAGCGGGAGGATTGCTGGGAATGAGCAGTTCTTC.

Here the CDR3 DNA reads TGTGCCATCAGTAGGGTCCTTACGGACACTGAAGCTTTCTTT. Residues: CAISRVLTDTEAFF. This chain connects TRBV10-3 to TRBJ1-1; D is ambiguous. The CDR3 extends over 14 amino acids. The germline V gene has CDR1 ENHRY and CDR2 SYGVKD. With 5 bases removed from V and 3 bases from J, the gap between germline ends came to 13 bases.

This clonotype was seen only once. This sequence joins TRBV10-3 and TRBJ1-4; TRBD1 agrees at 12 bases. The V gene's germline CDR1 is ENHRY and CDR2 SYGVKD. V was clipped by 4 bases and J by 8 bases; unmatched bases: 2. The CDR3 runs 14 residues. The CDR3 DNA follows: TGTGCCATCAGTGGGGACAGGGGGCAAGAAAAACTGTTTTTT. It specifies CAISGDRGQEKLFF.

Remarks on this clonotype: Given a much more abundant clone one base away, this may be a read error. This chain joins TRBV7-3 and TRBJ2-4; 11 positions agree with TRBD2. Unmatched junction bases numbered 13, after V lost 2 bases and J lost 13 bases. Looked up from germline, CDR1 is SGHTA and CDR2 is FQGTGA. The CDR3 spans 16 residues. As DNA, the CDR3 is TGTGCCAGCAGCTTATGGGGGACTAGCGGAAACAATGAGCAGTACTTC. Translated: CASSLWGTSGNNEQYF. Combining the CDR3 with reference TRBV7-3 and TRBJ2-4 gives the whole variable domain GAGVSQTPSNKVTEKGKYVELRCDPISGHTALYWYRQSLGQGPEFLIYFQGTGAADDSGLPNDRFFAVRPEGSVSTLKIQRTERGDSAVYLCASSLWGTSGNNEQYFGAGTRLSVL.

This clonotype was seen ten or more times. V usage is TRBV6-5 and J usage is TRBJ2-2; D is perhaps TRBD1 (6 bases). V was shortened by 4 bases and J by 6 bases, with 12 bases between the two germline ends. CDR1 and CDR2 (germline): MNHEY, SVGAGI. The CDR3 contains 14 residues. CDR3 in DNA: TGTGCCAGCAGTTTCGACCGACAGGCCGGGGAGCTGTTTTTT. It specifies CASSFDRQAGELFF.

This clonotype was picked up many times. The CDR3 DNA reads TGCGCCAGCAGCCCGGGACAGCTCGAAACCTACGAGCAGTACTTC. Amino acids: CASSPGQLETYEQYF. V is TRBV5-1 and J is TRBJ2-7; 7 positions match TRBD1. V shed 4 bases, J shed 2 bases, and the junction held 9 bases outside the gene matches. The CDR3 runs to 15 residues. Germline loops: CDR1 SGHRS, CDR2 YFSETQ.

V and J are TRBV12-3 or TRBV12-4 and TRBJ2-1; D not resolved. Trimming took 3 bases from V and 7 from J, leaving 13 bases between them. The CDR3 covers 14 residues. The CDR3: CASSFSAAPNEQFF. The CDR3 DNA is TGTGCCAGCAGTTTCAGCGCTGCCCCAAATGAGCAGTTCTTC.

This clonotype was picked up many times. This chain joins TRBV28 and TRBJ2-3; D might be TRBD2 (7 bases). The V end was cut by 8 bases, the J end by 0 bases, with 21 bases between. CDR3 length equals 17 residues. Per the germline V gene, CDR1 is MDHEN and CDR2 is SYDVKM. CDR3 protein: CASLPGGVQGSTDTQYF. As DNA, the CDR3 is TGTGCCAGCCTACCGGGGGGAGTACAGGGAAGCACAGATACGCAGTATTTT.

The J gene is TRBJ1-1, the V gene TRBV15, with D possibly being TRBD1 (5 bases). Germline values: CDR1 LNHNV, CDR2 YYDKDF (reference sequence). The CDR3 is 16 amino acids. The V gene lost 0 bases and the J gene lost 1 base, with 12 bases spanning the gap. CDR3 DNA: TGTGCCACCAGCAGAGAGCAGGGATATTCGAACACTGAAGCTTTCTTT. As protein: CATSREQGYSNTEAFF.

The chain is built from TRBV7-3 and TRBJ1-4, with a weak D call TRBD1 (6 bases). Trimming took off 1 base at V and 4 bases at J, with 10 bases between the two ends. Germline CDR1 is SGHTA and CDR2 is FQGTGA. This CDR3 has 15 amino acids. The CDR3 loop is CASSLNGQSNEKLFF. CDR3 coding DNA: TGTGCCAGCAGCTTAAACGGACAGAGTAATGAAAAACTGTTTTTT.

Comments on this clonotype: A read error is likely here: a far larger clone is one base away. The CDR3 sequence is CASSQGRQETQFF. CDR3 DNA: TGTGCCAGCAGCCAGGGGCGACAAGAGACCCAGTTCTTC. The gene calls are TRBV3-1 and TRBJ2-1; D perhaps matches TRBD1 (5 bases). The CDR3 spans 13 residues. V gave up 3 bases and J gave up 13 bases, with 16 bases separating them. Per the germline V gene, CDR1 is LGHDT and CDR2 is YNNKEL (reference sequence).

The gene calls are TRBV12-3 or TRBV12-4 and TRBJ2-1; the D call may be TRBD1 or TRBD2 (7 bases each). TRBJ2-5 matches the DNA end more closely, so the J call is doubtful. The CDR3 is made up of 16 amino acids. This chain's CDR3 is CASSLGEGASEKTQYF. DNA for the CDR3: TGTGCCAGCAGTTTAGGGGAGGGGGCATCGGAGAAGACCCAGTACTTC.

In its sample, this clonotype was seen many times. CDR3 bases: TGTGCCAGCAGTCGTAACCCGGGACAGGGGGCGTACGAGCAGTACTTC. Protein: CASSRNPGQGAYEQYF. This rearrangement joins TRBV28 to TRBJ2-7; 12 positions agree with TRBD1. Per germline, CDR1 MDHEN and CDR2 SYDVKM. There are 16 residues in the CDR3. V trimming: 5 bases; J trimming: 4 bases; junction bases outside the gene matches: 9.

This clonotype was recorded at least ten times. This chain links TRBV2 with TRBJ1-1; D is unresolved. CDR1 is SNHLY and CDR2 is FYNNEI in the germline V gene. The CDR3 has 12 residues. Trimming removed 5 bases from V and 4 bases from J, with 8 bases in between. The CDR3 loop reads CASSRLSTEAFF. In DNA, the CDR3 is TGTGCCAGCAGTAGGCTCAGCACTGAAGCTTTCTTT.

This clonotype came up many times. The chain uses TRBV20-1 and TRBJ2-5; 12 nucleotides line up with TRBD1. V shed 3 bases and J 7 bases; nucleotides not matched to a gene: 9. CDR1 and CDR2 from the germline V gene are DFQATT and SNEGSKA (reference sequence). CDR3 length: 15 amino acids. The CDR3 region is CSASKGQGAQGTQYF. CDR3 coding DNA: TGCAGTGCTAGTAAGGGACAGGGGGCGCAGGGGACCCAGTACTTC.